One sample yielded the 13 T cell receptor beta chains listed below, sequenced in a study of blood T cell repertoires in COVID-19. Generated by immunoSEQ multiplex PCR, the TCRdb table keeps only in-frame clones and is missing some. The data show some 250,000 clones, with 85% to 90% seen just once and 5.2% held by the top ten. Sequenced input: peripheral blood. The receptors derive from a woman in her sixties or seventies with COVID-19, enrolled during active disease.

V gene TRBV24-1 combines with J gene TRBJ1-2; D not resolved. The CDR3 runs to 15 residues. Germline values: CDR1 KGHDR, CDR2 SFDVKD. The V end was cut by 6 bases, the J end by 2 bases, with 15 bases between. CDR3 amino acids: CATSSRGAENYGYTF. The DNA for the CDR3 is TGTGCCACCAGTTCCCGAGGCGCCGAGAACTATGGCTACACCTTC.

This chain uses TRBV11-3 with TRBJ2-1; no definite D call. Germline V gene lookup returns CDR1 SGHNT and CDR2 YENEEA. Trimming shortened V by 0 bases and J by 5 bases, and 8 bases separated the two germline ends. The CDR3 covers 14 residues. The CDR3 protein is CASSLDPSDNEQFF. The CDR3 DNA sequence: TGTGCCAGCAGCTTAGATCCGTCAGACAATGAGCAGTTCTTC. The variable domain in full, with the rest retrieved from reference TRBV11-3 and TRBJ2-1, is EAGVVQSPRYKIIEKKQPVAFWCNPISGHNTLYWYLQNLGQGPELLIRYENEEAVDDSQLPKDRFSAERLKGVDSTLKIQPAELGDSAVYLCASSLDPSDNEQFFGPGTRLTVL.

The V call is TRBV6-1, the J call TRBJ2-7, with 13 bases matching TRBD2. The J segment lost 5 bases and the V segment lost 3 bases, leaving 4 bases of the junction unmatched. Germline V gene lookup returns CDR1 MNHNS and CDR2 SASEGT. The CDR3 spans 15 residues. This CDR3 is CASSDGTSGKDEQYF. In DNA, the CDR3 is TGTGCCAGCAGTGACGGGACTAGCGGGAAAGACGAGCAGTACTTC.

This clone has a single count. The gene calls are TRBV12-3 or TRBV12-4 and TRBJ1-1; 9 bases align to TRBD1. The CDR3 is made up of 13 amino acids. Trimming removed 7 bases from V and 5 bases from J; junction bases left unmatched: 5. In DNA, the CDR3 is TGTGCCAGCATGACAGGGGGAATAACTGAAGCTTTCTTT. Its protein is CASMTGGITEAFF.

The chain carries TRBV7-9 and TRBJ2-3; 9 bases are a match to TRBD2. The CDR3 runs 15 residues. J gave up 5 bases and V 1 base, and 4 bases lay outside the gene matches. The germline V gene has CDR1 SEHNR and CDR2 FQNEAQ (reference sequence). The CDR3 loop reads CASSLVLAGRDTQYF. In DNA, the CDR3 is TGTGCCAGCAGCTTAGTTCTAGCGGGAAGAGATACGCAGTATTTT. The entire variable domain, with the rest obtained from reference TRBV7-9 and TRBJ2-3, is as follows: DTGVSQNPRHKITKRGQNVTFRCDPISEHNRLYWYRQTLGQGPEFLTYFQNEAQLEKSRLLSDRFSAERPKGSFSTLEIQRTEQGDSAMYLCASSLVLAGRDTQYFGPGTRLTVL.

The genes are TRBV3-1 (or the pseudogene TRBV3-2) and TRBJ1-6, with a weak D call TRBD1 (6 bases). The V and J ends lost 5 bases and 6 bases respectively, with 17 bases between them. This CDR3 spans 16 amino acids. The V gene's germline CDR1 is LGHDT and CDR2 YNNKEL (reference sequence). The CDR3 nucleotides are TGTGCCAGCAGCGGCCCGACAGGATTAAGTAATTCACCCCTCCACTTT. Translation gives CASSGPTGLSNSPLHF.

This clone has a single count. The chain recombines TRBV28 with TRBJ1-2; D possibly corresponds to TRBD1 (5 bases). Germline V gene lookup returns CDR1 MDHEN and CDR2 SYDVKM. Trimming stripped 8 bases from V and 4 bases from J, with 23 bases between. This CDR3 has 16 residues. The CDR3 spells CASGAFSQGGRYGYTF. The CDR3 bases are TGTGCCAGCGGAGCATTTTCCCAGGGAGGTCGCTATGGCTACACCTTC.

This clone has just a few counts. The chain has TRBV7-8 and TRBJ2-5; TRBD2 agrees at 13 bases. Germline V lookup: CDR1 SGHVS, CDR2 FQNEAQ. V lost 4 bases, J lost 5 bases, and 7 bases stayed unmatched. The CDR3 covers 16 residues. In DNA form, the CDR3 reads TGTGCCAGCAGCTCCCACCGGACTAGCGGGAGTGAGACCCAGTACTTC. It translates to CASSSHRTSGSETQYF.

The V and J genes are TRBV7-9 and TRBJ1-5, with D unclear. The germline V and J ends were trimmed by 3 bases and 5 bases, with 14 bases remaining between them. The CDR3 contains 15 residues. Germline CDR1 and CDR2: SEHNR and FQNEAQ (reference sequence). CDR3 DNA: TGTGCCAGCAGCTTCGGGCAGAGCGGGCATCAGCCCCAGCATTTT. Its protein is CASSFGQSGHQPQHF. Supplemented by reference TRBV7-9 and TRBJ1-5, the full variable domain reads DTGVSQNPRHKITKRGQNVTFRCDPISEHNRLYWYRQTLGQGPEFLTYFQNEAQLEKSRLLSDRFSAERPKGSFSTLEIQRTEQGDSAMYLCASSFGQSGHQPQHFGDGTRLSIL.

The chain uses TRBV5-1 and TRBJ1-5, with a tentative D call TRBD1 (5 bases). There are 14 residues in the CDR3. Trimming left V 0 bases short and J 5 bases short, with 9 bases between. Germline CDR1 and CDR2: SGHRS and YFSETQ. The CDR3 DNA reads TGCGCCAGCAGCTTGGAAGGGGCTCATCAGCCCCAGCATTTT. This codes for CASSLEGAHQPQHF.

The chain links TRBV30 to TRBJ2-5, with TRBD2 identical over 13 bases. V was clipped by 0 bases and J by 1 base; unmatched bases: 5. The CDR3 is 17 amino acids. CDR1 and CDR2 from the germline V gene are GTSNPN and SVGIG (reference sequence). The CDR3 sequence: CAWSVLAGGILQETQYF. The CDR3 region has the DNA TGTGCCTGGAGTGTACTAGCGGGAGGGATCCTCCAAGAGACCCAGTACTTC.

The chain links TRBV18 to TRBJ2-5; 16 nucleotides match TRBD2. The V gene's germline CDR1 is KGHSH and CDR2 LQKENI. The CDR3 spans 18 residues. The junction had 4 bases not matched to a gene; V was cut back by 2 bases and J by 1 base. The CDR3: CASSPGTSGRGFQETQYF. CDR3 bases: TGTGCCAGCTCACCAGGGACTAGCGGGAGGGGATTCCAAGAGACCCAGTACTTC.

This chain links TRBV24-1 with TRBJ2-2, with 7 bases identical to TRBD1. The CDR3 runs 14 residues. V was pared by 12 bases and J by 1 base, with 7 bases of the junction left unmatched. CDR1 is KGHDR, CDR2 SFDVKD, per germline. The CDR3 protein is CASTGTENTGELFF. CDR3 DNA: TGTGCCTCAACCGGGACAGAGAACACCGGGGAGCTGTTTTTT.